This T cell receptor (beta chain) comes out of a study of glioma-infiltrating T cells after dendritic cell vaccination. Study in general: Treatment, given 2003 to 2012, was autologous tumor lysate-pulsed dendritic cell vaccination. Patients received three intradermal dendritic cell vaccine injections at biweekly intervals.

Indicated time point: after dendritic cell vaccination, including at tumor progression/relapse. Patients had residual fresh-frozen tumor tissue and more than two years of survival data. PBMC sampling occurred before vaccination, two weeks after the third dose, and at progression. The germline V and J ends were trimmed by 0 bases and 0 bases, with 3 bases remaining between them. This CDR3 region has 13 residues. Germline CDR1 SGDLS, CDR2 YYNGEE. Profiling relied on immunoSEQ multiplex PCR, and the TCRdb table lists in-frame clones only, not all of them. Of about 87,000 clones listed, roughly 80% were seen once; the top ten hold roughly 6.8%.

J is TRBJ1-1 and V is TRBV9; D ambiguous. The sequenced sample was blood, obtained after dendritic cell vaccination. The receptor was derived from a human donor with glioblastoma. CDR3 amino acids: CASSVVMNTEAFF. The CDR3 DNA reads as TGTGCCAGCAGCGTAGTAATGAACACTGAAGCTTTCTTT.